The clone carrying this TCR beta chain was seen a handful of times. For TCRbeta, the library was prepared with unique molecular identifiers. TCRdb reprocessed the PCR reads via MiXCR and lists one record per CDR3 protein. The sample lists roughly 610,000 distinct CDR3 sequences, over 9.5% occurring once. This sample stems from a study of T-cell reconstitution after alpha-beta-depleted transplantation in children. Germline trimming cut 3 bases from V and 1 base from J; bases unmatched to any gene: 5. This CDR3 has 17 residues. Germline V CDR1 and CDR2: SGHRS, YFSETQ. The sequences come from PBMCs from the stem cell graft donor, collected from the stem cell graft. The sequence derives from a human donor who donated a stem cell graft to a child with acute myeloid leukemia. This chain links TRBV5-1 with TRBJ2-3, with 13 bases that match TRBD2. The CDR3 bases are TGCGCCAGCAGCTCTGGGACTAGCGGGATGGGCACAGATACGCAGTATTTT. Its protein product is CASSSGTSGMGTDTQYF.